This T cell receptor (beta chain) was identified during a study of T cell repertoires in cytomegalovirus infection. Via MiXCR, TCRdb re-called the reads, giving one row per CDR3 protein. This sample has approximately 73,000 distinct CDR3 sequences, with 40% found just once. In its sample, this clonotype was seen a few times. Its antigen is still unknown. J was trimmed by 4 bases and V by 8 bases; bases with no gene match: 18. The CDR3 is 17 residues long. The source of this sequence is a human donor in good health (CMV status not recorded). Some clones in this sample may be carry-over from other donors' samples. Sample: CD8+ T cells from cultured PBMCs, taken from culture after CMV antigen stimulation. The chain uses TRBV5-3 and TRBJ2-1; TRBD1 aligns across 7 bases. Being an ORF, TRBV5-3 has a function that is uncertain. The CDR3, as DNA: TGTGCCAGCAGCCCCCCTCCAGGACAGGAGCGATACAATGAGCAGTTCTTC. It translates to CASSPPPGQERYNEQFF.